This is a list of T cell receptor beta chains from one sample in a study of control samples from healthy donors and cancer patients. The table came from immunoSEQ multiplex PCR; TCRdb's copy has only in-frame clones and leaves some out. The table has thousands of clones, roughly 90% seen once. The sample consisted of PBMCs. These receptors came from a man aged 55-75 years with colorectal cancer. The CDR3 runs from the conserved cysteine through the conserved F or W.

CASSFQFTGGRGYTF	TRBV7-2	TRBJ1-2
CASSLDRMVYGYTF	TRBV7-2	TRBJ1-2
CASSPRHNEQFF	TRBV18	TRBJ2-1
CASSEASYIHNEQFF	TRBV2	TRBJ2-1
CAISELGNADTQYF	TRBV10-3	TRBJ2-3
CATNLARETQETQYF	TRBV2	TRBJ2-5
CAWSVGSHEQFF	TRBV30	TRBJ2-1
CASSYSLSEQYF	TRBV6-6	TRBJ2-7
CASMGTAIYGYTF	TRBV6-5	TRBJ1-2
CASSIRSSYNSPLHF	TRBV19	TRBJ1-6
CSVIPGPYSYEQYF	TRBV29-1	TRBJ2-7
CASSLTPGGETQYF	TRBV7-9	TRBJ2-5
CASSIWTGARGGYTF	TRBV7-2	TRBJ1-2
CASSRGGTVSYEQYF	TRBV6-5	TRBJ2-7
CASSSQAGTEAFF	TRBV7-9	TRBJ1-1
CASSFQGDGYTF	TRBV28	TRBJ1-2
CASSFWANTEAFF	TRBV28	TRBJ1-1
CASRPGTQGLDTQYF	TRBV5-1	TRBJ2-3
CASSRLAGAIQETQYF	TRBV28	TRBJ2-5
CASSEFGEQFF	TRBV2	TRBJ2-1
CASSPGTGYNTEAFF	TRBV7-9	TRBJ1-1
CASSLGDRATNEKLFF	TRBV5-1	TRBJ1-4
CASSLGHGGMYTGELFF	TRBV13	TRBJ2-2
CASSLTGGQETQYF	TRBV7-2	TRBJ2-5
CARHLGVTDTQYF	TRBV5-3	TRBJ2-3
CASSLRPGRSYTF	TRBV27	TRBJ1-2